This T cell receptor (beta chain) was recorded in a study of T cell responses to AZD1222 COVID-19 vaccine. Some clones are missing from TCRdb's copy, which holds only in-frame ones; the method was immunoSEQ multiplex PCR. The sample records roughly 70,000 clones, roughly four fifths being singletons. V lost 4 bases to trimming and J lost 3 bases, with 13 bases between them. This CDR3 is 15 amino acids long. Per the germline V gene, CDR1 is LGHDT and CDR2 is YNNKEL (reference sequence). The sequences come from peripheral blood, collected on day 0 of AZD1222 vaccination. The source is an adult in good health. The chain joins TRBV3-1 (or the pseudogene TRBV3-2) to TRBJ1-5; D remains ambiguous. The CDR3 loop is CASSRSAIPNQPQHF. The CDR3 DNA is TGTGCCAGCAGCCGATCAGCGATTCCCAATCAGCCCCAGCATTTT.